The rows below give T cell receptor beta chains drawn from one sample of a study of T cell responses to AZD1222 COVID-19 vaccine. The repertoire was sequenced with immunoSEQ multiplex PCR; TCRdb's copy has only in-frame clones and lacks some. The sample lists 80,000 to 90,000 clones, roughly nine tenths occurring once. The sample in question was peripheral blood, obtained on day 0 of AZD1222 vaccination. All receptors come from an adult in good health. CDR3s include the opening cysteine and the closing phenylalanine or tryptophan. The D gene is left open where the match is weak. Part of the rows lack a size; the others show once, few, many or a class for expanded clones.

cdr3_aa | cdr3_nt | clone_size | v_call | d_call | j_call
CASKRGSTGELFF | TGTGCCAGCAAGAGGGGGAGCACCGGGGAGCTGTTTTTT | once | TRBV12-3/TRBV12-4 | . | TRBJ2-2
CASSRDRAFEQFF | TGTGCCAGCAGTAGAGACAGGGCCTTTGAGCAGTTCTTC | . | TRBV6-1 | TRBD1 | TRBJ2-1
CASSLVTGVGNTIYF | TGCGCCAGCAGCTTGGTGACAGGGGTTGGAAACACCATATATTTT | . | TRBV5-1 | TRBD1 | TRBJ1-3
CASSVASGTETGELFF | TGTGCCAGCAGCGTCGCCTCCGGGACAGAAACCGGGGAGCTGTTTTTT | once | TRBV9 | TRBD1 | TRBJ2-2
CASSLELAGQETQYF | TGTGCCAGCAGCTTGGAGTTAGCAGGGCAAGAGACCCAGTACTTC | . | TRBV5-4 | . | TRBJ2-5
CASSSRNFETQYF | TGTGCCAGCAGCTCGCGAAATTTTGAGACCCAGTACTTC | . | TRBV7-2 | . | TRBJ2-5
CASRAGQGDSPQHF | TGTGCCAGCAGAGCCGGACAGGGGGATTCACCCCAGCATTTT | once | TRBV6-5 | TRBD1 | TRBJ1-5
CASSNPPGGWVNEKLFF | TGTGCCAGTAGTAACCCTCCAGGGGGCTGGGTTAATGAAAAACTGTTTTTT | once | TRBV19 | TRBD1 | TRBJ1-4
CASSVRGGQVSSYEQYF | TGTGCCAGCAGTGTACGGGGGGGACAGGTTAGCTCCTACGAGCAGTACTTC | . | TRBV27 | . | TRBJ2-7
CASAPEQPQHF | TGTGCCAGCGCACCGGAACAGCCCCAGCATTTT | . | TRBV19 | . | TRBJ1-5
CASSRSGLPPYEQYF | TGTGCCAGCAGCCGCTCGGGGCTCCCGCCCTACGAGCAGTACTTC | few | TRBV7-9 | . | TRBJ2-7
CASTGSGRAGEQYF | TGTGCCAGCACGGGGAGCGGGAGGGCCGGAGAGCAGTACTTC | . | TRBV27 | TRBD2 | TRBJ2-7
CASSLDWSGYKGSGVQETQYF | TGTGCCAGCAGCTTAGACTGGTCAGGTTATAAGGGGTCCGGAGTGCAAGAGACCCAGTACTTC | . | TRBV11-3 | . | TRBJ2-5
CASSRGLAGGPGTGELFF | TGCGCCAGCAGCCGTGGACTAGCGGGAGGGCCTGGCACCGGGGAGCTGTTTTTT | . | TRBV5-1 | TRBD2 | TRBJ2-2
CASSQSSGSRGSYEQYF | TGTGCCAGCAGTCAGTCTAGCGGGAGTAGAGGCTCCTACGAGCAGTACTTC | . | TRBV27 | TRBD2 | TRBJ2-7
CASSIPGSDYEQYF | TGTGCCAGTAGTATCCCAGGGTCGGACTACGAGCAGTACTTC | . | TRBV19 | . | TRBJ2-7
CSSYRGGQAFF | TGCAGCTCGTACAGGGGGGGACAAGCTTTCTTT | . | TRBV29-1 | TRBD1 | TRBJ1-1
CASSSGPGNTIYF | TGCGCCAGCAGCTCCGGACCTGGAAACACCATATATTTT | . | TRBV5-1 | . | TRBJ1-3
CASSVAPAGDEDTQYF | TGTGCCAGCAGCGTAGCCCCAGCGGGAGACGAAGATACGCAGTATTTT | . | TRBV9 | TRBD2 | TRBJ2-3
CASSPTGVNTEAFF | TGTGCCAGCTCACCCACAGGAGTGAACACTGAAGCTTTCTTT | once | TRBV18 | . | TRBJ1-1
CASTYTGQALGAFF | TGTGCCAGCACTTACACTGGGCAGGCTTTGGGAGCTTTCTTT | . | TRBV2 | . | TRBJ1-1
CASSPQGANTGELFF | TGTGCCAGCAGCCCACAGGGGGCAAACACCGGGGAGCTGTTTTTT | . | TRBV6-2/TRBV6-3 | TRBD1 | TRBJ2-2
CASSLSDNIGTWMFF | TGTGCCAGCTCATTGAGTGACAACATCGGGACGTGGATGTTTTTT | . | TRBV18 | . | TRBJ1-4
CASSSGVHNEQFF | TGTGCCAGCAGTTCAGGGGTTCACAATGAGCAGTTCTTC | . | TRBV6-2/TRBV6-3 | . | TRBJ2-1
CASTNTGELFF | TGTGCCAGCACGAACACCGGGGAGCTGTTTTTT | once | TRBV6-5 | . | TRBJ2-2
CASSLLQAKNIQYF | TGTGCCAGCAGCTTATTGCAGGCCAAAAACATTCAGTACTTC | once | TRBV7-9 | . | TRBJ2-4
CSASRDSPEQFF | TGCAGTGCTAGTAGGGACAGTCCTGAGCAGTTCTTC | . | TRBV20-1 | TRBD1 | TRBJ2-1
CASSYPGPQHF | TGTGCCAGCAGTTACCCGGGGCCCCAGCATTTT | . | TRBV2 | . | TRBJ1-5
CASSLITGLVGAQYF | TGTGCCAGCAGCTTAATAACGGGACTAGTGGGTGCGCAGTATTTT | . | TRBV5-5 | TRBD2 | TRBJ2-3